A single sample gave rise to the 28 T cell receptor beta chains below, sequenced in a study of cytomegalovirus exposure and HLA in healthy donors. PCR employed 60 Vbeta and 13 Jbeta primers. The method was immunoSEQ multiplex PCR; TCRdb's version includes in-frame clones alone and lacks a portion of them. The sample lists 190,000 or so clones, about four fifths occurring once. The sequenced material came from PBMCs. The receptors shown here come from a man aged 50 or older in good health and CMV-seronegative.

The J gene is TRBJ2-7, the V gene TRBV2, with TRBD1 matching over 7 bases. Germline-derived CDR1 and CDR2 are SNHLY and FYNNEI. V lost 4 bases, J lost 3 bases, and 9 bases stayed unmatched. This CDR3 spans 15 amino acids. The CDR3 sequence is CASSVLLGQSYEQYF. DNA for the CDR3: TGTGCCAGCAGTGTCCTTTTGGGACAGAGCTACGAGCAGTACTTC.

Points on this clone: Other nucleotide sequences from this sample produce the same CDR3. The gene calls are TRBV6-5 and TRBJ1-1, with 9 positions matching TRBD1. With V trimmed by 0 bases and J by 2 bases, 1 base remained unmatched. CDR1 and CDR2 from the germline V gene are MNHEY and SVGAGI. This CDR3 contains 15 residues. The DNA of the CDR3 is TGTGCCAGCAGTTACTCGGGACAGGGCAACACTGAAGCTTTCTTT. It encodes CASSYSGQGNTEAFF.

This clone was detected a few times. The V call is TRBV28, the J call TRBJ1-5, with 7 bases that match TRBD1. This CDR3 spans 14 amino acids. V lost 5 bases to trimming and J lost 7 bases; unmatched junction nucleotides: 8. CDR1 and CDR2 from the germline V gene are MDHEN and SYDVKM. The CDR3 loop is CASSLSGGNQPQHF. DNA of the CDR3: TGTGCCAGCAGTCTATCAGGGGGAAACCAGCCCCAGCATTTT.

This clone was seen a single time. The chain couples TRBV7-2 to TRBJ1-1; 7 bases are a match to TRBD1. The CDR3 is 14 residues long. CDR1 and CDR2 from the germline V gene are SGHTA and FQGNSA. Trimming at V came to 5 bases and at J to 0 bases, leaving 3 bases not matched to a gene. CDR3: CASSPGQVNTEAFF. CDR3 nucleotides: TGTGCCAGCAGCCCCGGACAGGTGAACACTGAAGCTTTCTTT.

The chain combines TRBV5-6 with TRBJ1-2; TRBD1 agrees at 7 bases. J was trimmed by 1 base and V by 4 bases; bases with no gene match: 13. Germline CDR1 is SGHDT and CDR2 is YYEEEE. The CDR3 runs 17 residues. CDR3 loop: CASSRYEPQGINYGYTF. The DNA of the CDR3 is TGTGCCAGCAGCCGATATGAACCACAGGGGATTAACTATGGCTACACCTTC.

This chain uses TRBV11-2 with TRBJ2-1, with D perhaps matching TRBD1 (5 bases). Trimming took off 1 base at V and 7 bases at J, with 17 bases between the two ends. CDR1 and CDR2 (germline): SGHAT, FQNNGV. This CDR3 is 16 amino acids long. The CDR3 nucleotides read TGTGCCAGCAGCTTAGCCCAGAGAGCAGGGAAAAATGAGCAGTTCTTC. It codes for CASSLAQRAGKNEQFF.

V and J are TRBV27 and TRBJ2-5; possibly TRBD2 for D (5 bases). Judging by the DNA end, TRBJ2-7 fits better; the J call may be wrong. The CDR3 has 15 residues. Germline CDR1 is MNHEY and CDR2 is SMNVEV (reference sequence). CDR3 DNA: TGTGCCAGCAGCTCATACCCCGGAGGTTCCTACGAGCAGTACTTC. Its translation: CASSSYPGGSYEQYF.

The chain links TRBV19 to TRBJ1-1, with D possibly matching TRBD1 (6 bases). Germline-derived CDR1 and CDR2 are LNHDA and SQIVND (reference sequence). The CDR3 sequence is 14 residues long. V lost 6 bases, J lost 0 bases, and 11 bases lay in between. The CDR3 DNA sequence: TGTGCCAGTAGACCCGACAGGATGAACACTGAAGCTTTCTTT. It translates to CASRPDRMNTEAFF.

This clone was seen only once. CDR3 coding DNA: TGTGCCAGCTACAGCGCCCCTACCCCGGGGTCCGGGGAGCTGTTTTTT. Protein: CASYSAPTPGSGELFF. V is TRBV7-9 and J is TRBJ2-2; weak D call: TRBD2 (5 bases). CDR3 size: 16 residues. The germline gives CDR1 SEHNR, CDR2 FQNEAQ (reference sequence). V dropped 8 bases and J dropped 6 bases, with 22 bases sitting between them.

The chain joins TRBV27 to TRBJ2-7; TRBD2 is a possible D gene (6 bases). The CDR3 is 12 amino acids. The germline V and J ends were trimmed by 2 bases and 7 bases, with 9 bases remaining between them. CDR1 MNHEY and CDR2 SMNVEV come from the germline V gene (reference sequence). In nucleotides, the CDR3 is TGTGCCAGCAGTTTACGTGGGGGGGAGCAGTACTTC. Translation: CASSLRGGEQYF.

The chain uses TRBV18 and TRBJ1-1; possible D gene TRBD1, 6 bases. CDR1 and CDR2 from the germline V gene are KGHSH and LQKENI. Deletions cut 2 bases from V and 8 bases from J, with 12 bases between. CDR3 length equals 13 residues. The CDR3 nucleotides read TGTGCCAGCTCACCAGTCCGGGACAAGGAAGCTTTCTTT. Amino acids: CASSPVRDKEAFF.

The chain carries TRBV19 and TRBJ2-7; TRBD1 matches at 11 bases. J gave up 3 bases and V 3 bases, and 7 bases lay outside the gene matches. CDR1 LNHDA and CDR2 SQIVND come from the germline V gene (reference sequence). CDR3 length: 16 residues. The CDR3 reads CASSIPGQGGFYEQYF. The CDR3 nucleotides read TGTGCCAGTAGTATTCCGGGACAGGGGGGTTTCTACGAGCAGTACTTC.

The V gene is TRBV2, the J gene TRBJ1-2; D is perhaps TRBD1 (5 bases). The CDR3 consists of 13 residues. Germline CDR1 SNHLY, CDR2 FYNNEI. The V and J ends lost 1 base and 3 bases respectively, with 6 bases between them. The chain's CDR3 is CASSEGGDYGYTF. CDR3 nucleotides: TGTGCCAGCAGTGAAGGGGGGGACTATGGCTACACCTTC.

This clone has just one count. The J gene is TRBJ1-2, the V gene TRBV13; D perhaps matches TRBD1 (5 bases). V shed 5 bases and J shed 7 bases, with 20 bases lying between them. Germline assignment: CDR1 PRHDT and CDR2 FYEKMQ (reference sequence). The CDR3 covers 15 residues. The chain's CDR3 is CASSPRATGWSGYTF. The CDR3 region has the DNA TGTGCCAGCAGCCCTAGAGCCACAGGATGGAGTGGCTACACCTTC. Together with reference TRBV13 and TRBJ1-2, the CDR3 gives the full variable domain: AAGVIQSPRHLIKEKRETATLKCYPIPRHDTVYWYQQGPGQDPQFLISFYEKMQSDKGSIPDRFSAQQFSDYHSELNMSSLELGDSALYFCASSPRATGWSGYTFGSGTRLTVV.

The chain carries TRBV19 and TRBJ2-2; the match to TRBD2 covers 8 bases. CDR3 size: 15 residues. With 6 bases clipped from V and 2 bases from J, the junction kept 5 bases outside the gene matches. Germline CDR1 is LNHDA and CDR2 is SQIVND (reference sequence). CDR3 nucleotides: TGTGCCAGTAGGGGACTAGAGGGAAACACCGGGGAGCTGTTTTTT. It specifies CASRGLEGNTGELFF. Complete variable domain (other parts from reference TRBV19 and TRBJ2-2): DGGITQSPKYLFRKEGQNVTLSCEQNLNHDAMYWYRQDPGQGLRLIYYSQIVNDFQKGDIAEGYSVSREKKESFPLTVTSAQKNPTAFYLCASRGLEGNTGELFFGEGSRLTVL.

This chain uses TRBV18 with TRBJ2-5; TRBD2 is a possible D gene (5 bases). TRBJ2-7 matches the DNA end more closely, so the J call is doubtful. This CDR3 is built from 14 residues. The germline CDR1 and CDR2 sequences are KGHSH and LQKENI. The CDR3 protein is CASSPRGPPSEQYF. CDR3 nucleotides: TGTGCCAGCTCACCTCGAGGGCCCCCCTCCGAGCAGTACTTC.

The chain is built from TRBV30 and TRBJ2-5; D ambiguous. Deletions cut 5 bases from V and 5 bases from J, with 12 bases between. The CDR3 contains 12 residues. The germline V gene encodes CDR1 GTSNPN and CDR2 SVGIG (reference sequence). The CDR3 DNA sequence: TGTGCCTGGGCTGGCAGAAAGGAGACCCAGTACTTC. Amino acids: CAWAGRKETQYF.

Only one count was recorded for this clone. Here the CDR3 DNA reads TGCGCCAGCCAGAGGGGGCAGGACTATGGCTACACCTTC. It translates to CASQRGQDYGYTF. J is TRBJ1-2 and V is TRBV5-1, with TRBD1 matching 7 bases. The germline gives CDR1 SGHRS, CDR2 YFSETQ. V shed 7 bases, J shed 3 bases, and the junction held 6 bases outside the gene matches. CDR3 size: 13 residues.

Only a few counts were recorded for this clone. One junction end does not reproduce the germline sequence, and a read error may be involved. The CDR3 loop reads CASSLDLGSPKLFF. DNA of the CDR3: TGTGCTAGCAGCTTAGACTTGGGCAGCCCCAAACTGTTTTTT. The chain couples TRBV7-7 to TRBJ1-4, with D unclear. The germline CDR1 and CDR2 sequences are SSHAT and FNYEAQ (reference sequence). The CDR3 is 14 residues long.

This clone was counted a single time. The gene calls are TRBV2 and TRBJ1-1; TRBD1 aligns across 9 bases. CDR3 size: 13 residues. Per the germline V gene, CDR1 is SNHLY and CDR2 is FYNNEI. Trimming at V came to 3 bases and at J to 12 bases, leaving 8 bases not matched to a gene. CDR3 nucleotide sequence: TGTGCCAGCAGTGACGGGGACAGGGTGAGTTCTTTCTTT. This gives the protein CASSDGDRVSSFF.

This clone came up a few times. The CDR3 DNA reads TGTGCCAGCAGTCTAGTCGGGGATAGCAATCAGCCCCAGCATTTT. Protein sequence: CASSLVGDSNQPQHF. The V and J genes are TRBV7-9 and TRBJ1-5; D uncertain. Looked up from germline, CDR1 is SEHNR and CDR2 is FQNEAQ (reference sequence). The CDR3 has 15 residues. V was pared by 6 bases and J by 0 bases, with 12 bases between.

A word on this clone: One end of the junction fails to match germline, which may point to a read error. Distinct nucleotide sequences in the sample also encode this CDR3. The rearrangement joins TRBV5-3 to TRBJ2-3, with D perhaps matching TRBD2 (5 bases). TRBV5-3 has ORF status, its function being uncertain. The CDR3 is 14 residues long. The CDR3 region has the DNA TGCGCCAGAAGCGGATCCGGGTTCACAGATACGCAGTATTTT. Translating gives CARSGSGFTDTQYF.

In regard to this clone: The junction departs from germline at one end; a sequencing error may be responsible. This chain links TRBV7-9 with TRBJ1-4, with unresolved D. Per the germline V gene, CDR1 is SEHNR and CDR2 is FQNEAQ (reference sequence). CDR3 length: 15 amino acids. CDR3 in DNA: TGTTCCAGCAGCTTAGCCACACACCTAGAGGAAAAACTGTTTTTT. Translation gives CSSSLATHLEEKLFF.

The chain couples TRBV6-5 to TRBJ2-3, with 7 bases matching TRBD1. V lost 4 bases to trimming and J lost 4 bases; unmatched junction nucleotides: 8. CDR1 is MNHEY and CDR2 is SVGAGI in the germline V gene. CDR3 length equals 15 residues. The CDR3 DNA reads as TGTGCCAGCAGTTTAACCGGGACAGCATCAGATACGCAGTATTTT. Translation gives CASSLTGTASDTQYF.

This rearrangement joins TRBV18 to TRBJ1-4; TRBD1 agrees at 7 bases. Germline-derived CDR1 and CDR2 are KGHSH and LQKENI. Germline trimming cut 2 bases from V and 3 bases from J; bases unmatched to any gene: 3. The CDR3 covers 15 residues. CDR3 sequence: CASSPNDRANEKLFF. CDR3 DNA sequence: TGTGCCAGCTCACCAAATGACAGGGCTAATGAAAAACTGTTTTTT.

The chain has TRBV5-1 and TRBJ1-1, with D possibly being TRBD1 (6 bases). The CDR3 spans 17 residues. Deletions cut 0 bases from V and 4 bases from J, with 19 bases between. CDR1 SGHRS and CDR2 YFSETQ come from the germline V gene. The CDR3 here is CASSLVLLGASGTEAFF. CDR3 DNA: TGCGCCAGCAGCTTGGTGTTATTGGGGGCTTCGGGCACTGAAGCTTTCTTT.

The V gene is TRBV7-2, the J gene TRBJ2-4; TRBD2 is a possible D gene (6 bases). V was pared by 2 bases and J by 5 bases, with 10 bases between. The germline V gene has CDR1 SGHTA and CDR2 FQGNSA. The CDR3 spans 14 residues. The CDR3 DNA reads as TGTGCCAGCAGCTTAAGGAGGGAACAAAACATTCAGTACTTC. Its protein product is CASSLRREQNIQYF.

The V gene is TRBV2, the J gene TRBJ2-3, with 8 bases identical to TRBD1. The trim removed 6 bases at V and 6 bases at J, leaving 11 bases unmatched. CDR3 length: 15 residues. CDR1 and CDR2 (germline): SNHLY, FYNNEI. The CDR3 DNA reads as TGTGCCAGCAGCACACAGGGGGTGCAGGTTGATACGCAGTATTTT. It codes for CASSTQGVQVDTQYF.